One and the same sample provided the 29 T cell receptor beta chains below, sequenced in a study of cytomegalovirus exposure and HLA in healthy donors. A multiplex PCR was run with 60 Vbeta primers and 13 Jbeta primers. Only in-frame clones appear in the TCRdb table, and some are missing; sequencing was by immunoSEQ multiplex PCR. With 200,000 or so clones in the sample, the ten largest clones hold roughly 0.74%. The sample consisted of PBMCs. The receptors here all came from a boy between 10 and 17 years old in good health and CMV-seronegative.

The genes are TRBV5-1 and TRBJ2-2, with TRBD2 matching 7 bases. The junction had 12 bases not matched to a gene; V was cut back by 1 base and J by 6 bases. Germline CDR1 is SGHRS and CDR2 is YFSETQ. CDR3 length: 17 residues. CDR3 protein: CASSLIRGGKEAGELFF. The CDR3 DNA reads TGCGCCAGCAGCTTGATTCGCGGGGGTAAGGAAGCCGGGGAGCTGTTTTTT.

This sequence joins TRBV5-1 and TRBJ1-1; D is possibly TRBD1 (6 bases). The V and J ends lost 5 bases and 5 bases respectively, with 16 bases between them. The germline V gene has CDR1 SGHRS and CDR2 YFSETQ. The CDR3 is 14 amino acids. CDR3 sequence (DNA): TGCGCCAGCAGATCCGGACAGCCGGCAACTGAAGCTTTCTTT. As protein: CASRSGQPATEAFF.

The V call is TRBV7-9, the J call TRBJ1-4; TRBD1 matches 9 bases. V lost 4 bases to trimming and J lost 6 bases; unmatched junction nucleotides: 6. CDR1 is SEHNR, CDR2 FQNEAQ, per germline (reference sequence). The CDR3 length is 15 residues. The CDR3 DNA is TGTGCCAGCAGCTCCCCGGGACAGGGTCATGAAAAACTGTTTTTT. This translates into CASSSPGQGHEKLFF.

The CDR3 spells CASSWTLSRLAGGAEQYF. The CDR3 DNA is TGCGCCAGCAGCTGGACCTTGTCGAGACTAGCGGGGGGGGCCGAGCAGTACTTC. V usage is TRBV5-1 and J usage is TRBJ2-7; 14 bases line up with TRBD2. The germline gives CDR1 SGHRS, CDR2 YFSETQ. V lost 3 bases and J lost 6; bases outside the gene matches: 14. The CDR3 sequence is 18 residues long.

The gene calls are TRBV28 and TRBJ1-4; possible D gene TRBD1, 5 bases. The V and J ends lost 6 bases and 7 bases respectively, with 21 bases between them. This CDR3 comprises 16 residues. Germline CDR1 reads MDHEN; CDR2 reads SYDVKM. The CDR3 here is CASSQWGGDRGEKLFF. DNA for the CDR3: TGTGCCAGCAGCCAATGGGGAGGGGACCGCGGTGAAAAACTGTTTTTT.

The chain recombines TRBV5-1 with TRBJ2-3; 14 bases fit TRBD2. Germline values: CDR1 SGHRS, CDR2 YFSETQ. The CDR3 sequence is 16 residues long. J was trimmed by 3 bases and V by 4 bases; bases with no gene match: 4. The CDR3 DNA follows: TGCGCCAGCAGCCCGGGGACTAGCGGGGGAACAGATACGCAGTATTTT. This translates into CASSPGTSGGTDTQYF.

V usage is TRBV9 and J usage is TRBJ2-5; 10 nucleotides agree with TRBD1. The V gene end was trimmed by 0 bases and the J gene end by 5 bases; junction bases not matched to a gene: 4. CDR3 length: 15 amino acids. Germline-derived CDR1 and CDR2 are SGDLS and YYNGEE. The CDR3: CASSVAGTGVETQYF. For the CDR3, the DNA is TGTGCCAGCAGCGTAGCCGGGACAGGGGTCGAGACCCAGTACTTC. Complete variable domain (other parts from reference TRBV9 and TRBJ2-5): DSGVTQTPKHLITATGQRVTLRCSPRSGDLSVYWYQQSLDQGLQFLIQYYNGEERAKGNILERFSAQQFPDLHSELNLSSLELGDSALYFCASSVAGTGVETQYFGPGTRLLVL.

CDR3 loop: CASSMTGEQYF. The CDR3 DNA sequence: TGTGCCAGCAGCATGACGGGGGAGCAGTACTTC. The chain has TRBV7-9 and TRBJ2-5; TRBD2 might be the D (6 bases). V was trimmed by 5 bases and J by 11 bases, leaving 12 bases between them. CDR1 SEHNR and CDR2 FQNEAQ come from the germline V gene (reference sequence). The CDR3 runs 11 residues.

The chain links TRBV14 to TRBJ1-1; D might be TRBD1 (5 bases). V shed 2 bases and J shed 4 bases, with 23 bases lying between them. The germline CDR1 and CDR2 sequences are SGHDN and FVKESK. This CDR3 has 18 residues. The CDR3 sequence: CASSQLLAQGRGSTEAFF. Here the CDR3 DNA reads TGTGCCAGCAGCCAATTACTTGCCCAGGGTCGAGGTAGCACTGAAGCTTTCTTT.

The chain couples TRBV30 to TRBJ1-4; 8 bases are a match to TRBD1. CDR3 length: 15 amino acids. Germline CDR1 GTSNPN, CDR2 SVGIG (reference sequence). The V and J ends lost 1 base and 6 bases, in that order; junction bases with no gene match: 7. The CDR3 region is CAWSGRTGYYEKLFF. CDR3 coding DNA: TGTGCCTGGAGTGGAAGGACAGGGTACTATGAAAAACTGTTTTTT. The full variable domain, rest sourced from reference TRBV30 and TRBJ1-4, is SQTIHQWPATLVQPVGSPLSLECTVEGTSNPNLYWYRQAAGRGLQLLFYSVGIGQISSEVPQNLSASRPQDRQFILSSKKLLLSDSGFYLCAWSGRTGYYEKLFFGSGTQLSVL.

The J gene is TRBJ2-1, the V gene TRBV9, with D unresolved. Germline CDR1 and CDR2: SGDLS and YYNGEE. With 4 bases removed from V and 12 bases from J, the gap between germline ends came to 17 bases. This CDR3 spans 13 amino acids. Here the CDR3 DNA reads TGTGCCAGCAGCAGCTTTTCGTCAAATTGGCAGTTCTTC. Translation: CASSSFSSNWQFF.

The chain joins TRBV5-1 to TRBJ2-7; tentatively, D is TRBD2 (6 bases). Germline CDR1 SGHRS, CDR2 YFSETQ. This CDR3 is 14 amino acids long. Trimming took off 4 bases at V and 5 bases at J, with 16 bases between the two ends. CDR3 bases: TGCGCCAGCAGCCCGCGCGGAGGGCGGCACGAGCAGTACTTC. It translates to CASSPRGGRHEQYF.

With regard to this clone: One junction end disagrees with the germline gene, perhaps due to a read error. V usage is TRBV4-2 and J usage is TRBJ2-2; 7 bases are shared with TRBD2. The CDR3 runs to 16 residues. The germline V gene has CDR1 LGHNA and CDR2 YNFKEQ. The CDR3 nucleotides are TGTGCCAGCAGCCCCTCATCTAGCGGACTCACCGGGGAGCTGGTTTTT. It specifies CASSPSSSGLTGELVF.

The V and J genes are TRBV27 and TRBJ1-1; 8 bases match TRBD1. Germline CDR1 is MNHEY and CDR2 is SMNVEV (reference sequence). V shed 4 bases, J shed 7 bases, and the junction held 8 bases outside the gene matches. This CDR3 comprises 14 residues. CDR3 amino acids: CASSWRTGRDEAFF. Written as DNA, the CDR3 is TGTGCCAGCAGTTGGCGGACAGGGAGGGATGAAGCTTTCTTT.

This chain links TRBV19 with TRBJ1-5; 8 bases fit TRBD1. J was trimmed by 5 bases and V by 8 bases; bases with no gene match: 5. This CDR3 spans 13 amino acids. In germline, CDR1 is LNHDA, CDR2 SQIVND (reference sequence). CDR3 sequence reads: CASGQGGHQPQHF. The CDR3 region has the DNA TGTGCCAGTGGACAGGGAGGTCATCAGCCCCAGCATTTT.

The J gene is TRBJ2-7, the V gene TRBV19, with a weak D call TRBD1 (5 bases). This CDR3 contains 12 residues. V lost 4 bases to trimming and J lost 1 base, with 5 bases between them. Germline V gene data show CDR1 as LNHDA and CDR2 as SQIVND (reference sequence). CDR3 amino acids: CASSKGSYEQYF. CDR3 DNA: TGTGCCAGTAGTAAGGGGTCCTACGAGCAGTACTTC.

J is TRBJ1-2 and V is TRBV27; maybe TRBD1 (5 bases). The ends were cut back, 6 bases at V and 3 bases at J, with 14 bases in the middle. Germline V gene sequence: CDR1 MNHEY, CDR2 SMNVEV (reference sequence). The CDR3 runs 14 residues. The CDR3 loop is CASSPGGGDYGYTF. In nucleotides, the CDR3 is TGTGCCAGCAGCCCGGGCGGGGGAGACTATGGCTACACCTTC.

V and J are TRBV2 and TRBJ1-5; D gene unclear. The germline V and J ends were trimmed by 3 bases and 6 bases, with 12 bases remaining between them. The germline V gene encodes CDR1 SNHLY and CDR2 FYNNEI. The length of the CDR3 is 14 residues. The CDR3 region has the DNA TGTGCCAGCAGTGATGAGGTTGGAACTCAGCCCCAGCATTTT. Residues: CASSDEVGTQPQHF.

CDR3 sequence: CAWRLRGANEQYF. CDR3 bases: TGTGCCTGGAGGTTGCGGGGGGCTAACGAGCAGTACTTC. The V and J genes are TRBV30 and TRBJ2-7; TRBD2 matches at 8 bases. CDR1 GTSNPN and CDR2 SVGIG come from the germline V gene (reference sequence). The CDR3 totals 13 residues. V trimming: 3 bases; J trimming: 5 bases; junction bases outside the gene matches: 6.

This rearrangement joins TRBV27 to TRBJ1-1; no definite D call. V lost 8 bases, J lost 0 bases, and 10 bases lay in between. Per germline, CDR1 MNHEY and CDR2 SMNVEV (reference sequence). The CDR3 extends over 13 amino acids. The CDR3 nucleotides read TGTGCCAGCCGTGAGCGGATGAACACTGAAGCTTTCTTT. Translation: CASRERMNTEAFF.

The chain employs TRBV6-5 and TRBJ1-4; 7 bases map to TRBD1. CDR3 length: 14 residues. The J segment lost 8 bases and the V segment lost 6 bases, leaving 9 bases of the junction unmatched. Germline lookup yields CDR1 MNHEY and CDR2 SVGAGI. CDR3 sequence: CASSPDRDSEKLFF. The CDR3 region has the DNA TGTGCCAGCAGCCCCGACAGGGATAGCGAAAAACTGTTTTTT.

This rearrangement joins TRBV20-1 to TRBJ1-1; D unclear. Trimming pared 7 bases from V and 8 bases from J, leaving 14 bases between. The CDR3 runs 11 residues. Germline CDR1 DFQATT, CDR2 SNEGSKA (reference sequence). This CDR3 reads CSGISREEAFF. DNA of the CDR3: TGCAGTGGCATCTCAAGGGAGGAAGCTTTCTTT.

The genes are TRBV15 and TRBJ2-6, with D possibly being TRBD1 (5 bases). The CDR3 has 17 amino acids. The V end was cut by 0 bases, the J end by 0 bases, with 9 bases between. CDR1 LNHNV and CDR2 YYDKDF come from the germline V gene (reference sequence). CDR3 residues: CATSRENRYSGANVLTF. The CDR3 nucleotides are TGTGCCACCAGCAGAGAAAACAGGTACTCTGGGGCCAACGTCCTGACTTTC.

The CDR3 DNA sequence: TGTGCCAGTAGACCCGTCAACACAGGGGACAACTATGGCTACACCTTC. Amino acid sequence: CASRPVNTGDNYGYTF. The rearrangement links TRBV19 to TRBJ1-2; 7 nucleotides agree with TRBD1. V lost 6 bases and J lost 2; bases outside the gene matches: 12. In germline, CDR1 is LNHDA, CDR2 SQIVND (reference sequence). The CDR3 totals 16 residues.

This chain links TRBV28 with TRBJ2-7; 10 nucleotides line up with TRBD2. V trimming: 3 bases; J trimming: 3 bases; junction bases outside the gene matches: 2. The germline gives CDR1 MDHEN, CDR2 SYDVKM. The CDR3 contains 14 residues. For the CDR3, the DNA is TGTGCCAGCAGTTTTAGCGGGGGGATCTACGAGCAGTACTTC. Translated: CASSFSGGIYEQYF.

The V call is TRBV7-9, the J call TRBJ1-1; D is unclear. The CDR3 extends over 14 amino acids. V was clipped by 2 bases and J by 4 bases, with 11 bases between them. Germline V gene data show CDR1 as SEHNR and CDR2 as FQNEAQ (reference sequence). Here the CDR3 DNA reads TGTGCCAGCAGCTTAACCGGGGTAAGCACTGAAGCTTTCTTT. It is translated as CASSLTGVSTEAFF. Supplemented by reference TRBV7-9 and TRBJ1-1, the full variable domain reads DTGVSQNPRHKITKRGQNVTFRCDPISEHNRLYWYRQTLGQGPEFLTYFQNEAQLEKSRLLSDRFSAERPKGSFSTLEIQRTEQGDSAMYLCASSLTGVSTEAFFGQGTRLTVV.

The genes are TRBV7-3 and TRBJ2-3; D is possibly TRBD2 (7 bases). Trimming removed 2 bases from V and 1 base from J, with 13 bases in between. The CDR3 extends over 16 amino acids. Looked up from germline, CDR1 is SGHTA and CDR2 is FQGTGA. For the CDR3, the DNA is TGTGCCAGCAGCTTAGGGGGGGCCGCCCGCACAGATACGCAGTATTTT. This encodes CASSLGGAARTDTQYF.

V usage is TRBV19 and J usage is TRBJ2-1, with 10 positions matching TRBD1. The J segment lost 4 bases and the V segment lost 11 bases, leaving 11 bases of the junction unmatched. The germline V gene has CDR1 LNHDA and CDR2 SQIVND (reference sequence). CDR3 length equals 15 residues. The CDR3 reads CASSPGTGDYNEQFF. The CDR3 DNA reads as TGTGCCTCCTCGCCCGGGACAGGGGATTACAATGAGCAGTTCTTC.

The chain recombines TRBV9 with TRBJ2-3; TRBD2 matches at 8 bases. J lost 4 bases, V lost 4 bases, and 20 bases had no gene match. Looked up from germline, CDR1 is SGDLS and CDR2 is YYNGEE. The CDR3 runs 19 residues. CDR3 nucleotide sequence: TGTGCCAGCAGCCCCCAGGTAATAGCGCTCGCGGGGGGATCAGATACGCAGTATTTT. This codes for CASSPQVIALAGGSDTQYF.